This T cell receptor beta chain was sequenced during a study of cytomegalovirus exposure and HLA in healthy donors. Looking at the study overall: Earlier, almost 120 million unique TCR beta sequences were recovered from around 190 million T cells by an analysis.

Worth noting for this clone: The target antigen is unknown.

Findings and limits, study-wide: The presence/absence work took it that sequencing depth was about the same across donors. Later, an analysis showed that TCR beta chains associated with HLA were more clonally expanded than others that were equally common.

This CDR3 is 14 amino acids long. Per germline, CDR1 MDHEN and CDR2 SYDVKM. V dropped 2 bases and J dropped 7 bases, with 14 bases sitting between them. The PCR used 60 Vbeta and 13 Jbeta primers. The method was immunoSEQ multiplex PCR; TCRdb's version includes in-frame clones alone and lacks a portion of them. The sample has around 140,000 clones, approximately 87% seen once. Specimen: PBMCs. The genes are TRBV28 and TRBJ1-2, with D possibly TRBD1 on 5 matching bases. The receptor's source is a woman aged 25 to 39 in good health and CMV-seronegative. The CDR3 sequence is CASSLGGGWGGYTF. Here the CDR3 DNA reads TGTGCCAGCAGTTTAGGGGGGGGGTGGGGTGGCTACACCTTC.